A selection of T cell receptor beta chains follows, all from one sample in a study of T cell responses to AZD1222 COVID-19 vaccine. The method was immunoSEQ multiplex PCR; TCRdb's version includes in-frame clones alone and lacks a portion of them. The sample records roughly 70,000 clones, 70% to 90% being singletons. The source was peripheral blood, collected 28 days after the second dose of the MenACWY control vaccine. The receptors come from an adult who received the MenACWY meningococcal vaccine as a control. The CDR3 runs from the conserved cysteine through the conserved F or W. Each record gives: J gene, D gene, V gene, clone size, CDR3 protein, CDR3 DNA. A D gene is named only where the DNA matches it firmly. Expanded clones get a size class; other rows say once, few or many, or leave the size out.

J gene: TRBJ2-7
D gene: .
V gene: TRBV19
clone size: .
CDR3 protein: CASSIAAGDSYEQYF
CDR3 DNA: TGTGCCAGTAGTATTGCGGCAGGCGATTCCTACGAGCAGTACTTC

J gene: TRBJ1-1
D gene: .
V gene: TRBV5-1
clone size: .
CDR3 protein: CASSLESPHEAFF
CDR3 DNA: TGCGCCAGCAGCTTGGAGTCCCCCCATGAAGCTTTCTTT

J gene: TRBJ1-5
D gene: TRBD1
V gene: TRBV4-3
clone size: .
CDR3 protein: CASSQGTGRDQPQHF
CDR3 DNA: TGCGCCAGCAGCCAAGGGACAGGGCGGGATCAGCCCCAGCATTTT

J gene: TRBJ1-1
D gene: .
V gene: TRBV30
clone size: .
CDR3 protein: CAWSGTGYTEAFF
CDR3 DNA: TGTGCCTGGAGTGGGACGGGCTACACTGAAGCTTTCTTT

J gene: TRBJ1-6
D gene: TRBD1
V gene: TRBV5-6
clone size: .
CDR3 protein: CASSLGAGGPNSPLHF
CDR3 DNA: TGTGCCAGCAGCTTAGGGGCAGGGGGACCGAATTCACCCCTCCACTTT

J gene: TRBJ2-7
D gene: .
V gene: TRBV10-1
clone size: .
CDR3 protein: CASSDPGTLYYEQYF
CDR3 DNA: TGCGCCAGCAGTGACCCCGGGACACTCTACTACGAGCAGTACTTC

J gene: TRBJ1-1
D gene: .
V gene: TRBV7-2
clone size: .
CDR3 protein: CASSSIGTLEAFF
CDR3 DNA: TGTGCCAGCAGCTCCATAGGGACCCTGGAAGCTTTCTTT

J gene: TRBJ1-1
D gene: .
V gene: TRBV30
clone size: .
CDR3 protein: CAWSVGDGSTEAFF
CDR3 DNA: TGTGCCTGGAGTGTAGGGGACGGTAGCACTGAAGCTTTCTTT

J gene: TRBJ1-5
D gene: .
V gene: TRBV6-2/TRBV6-3
clone size: .
CDR3 protein: CASSLSLWSSPQHF
CDR3 DNA: TGTGCCAGCAGCCTATCCCTTTGGAGCAGCCCCCAGCATTTT

J gene: TRBJ1-2
D gene: TRBD1
V gene: TRBV18
clone size: .
CDR3 protein: CASSLRGTVYGYTF
CDR3 DNA: TGTGCCAGCTCACTCCGAGGGACAGTTTATGGCTACACCTTC

J gene: TRBJ2-1
D gene: .
V gene: TRBV5-5
clone size: .
CDR3 protein: CASSLGDTSSYNEQFF
CDR3 DNA: TGTGCCAGCAGCCTGGGGGACACTAGCTCCTACAATGAGCAGTTCTTC

J gene: TRBJ2-7
D gene: TRBD1
V gene: TRBV7-2
clone size: once
CDR3 protein: CASSLAATGGDEQYF
CDR3 DNA: TGTGCCAGCAGCTTAGCGGCCACAGGGGGAGACGAGCAGTACTTC

J gene: TRBJ2-1
D gene: TRBD2
V gene: TRBV30
clone size: .
CDR3 protein: CAWSGSSGSVYNEQFF
CDR3 DNA: TGTGCCTGGAGTGGGTCTAGCGGGAGTGTCTACAATGAGCAGTTCTTC

J gene: TRBJ2-7
D gene: TRBD1
V gene: TRBV11-3
clone size: .
CDR3 protein: CASSLGTGYEQYF
CDR3 DNA: TGTGCCAGCAGCCTCGGGACAGGCTACGAGCAGTACTTC

J gene: TRBJ1-5
D gene: .
V gene: TRBV3-1/TRBV3-2
clone size: .
CDR3 protein: CASSQDSRVNQPQHF
CDR3 DNA: TGTGCCAGCAGCCAAGATAGTAGGGTCAATCAGCCCCAGCATTTT

J gene: TRBJ2-5
D gene: TRBD2
V gene: TRBV5-1
clone size: .
CDR3 protein: CASSDGLAGPQETQYF
CDR3 DNA: TGCGCCAGCAGCGATGGACTAGCGGGGCCTCAAGAGACCCAGTACTTC

J gene: TRBJ1-1
D gene: .
V gene: TRBV7-2
clone size: .
CDR3 protein: CASSWGESGDTEAFF
CDR3 DNA: TGTGCCAGCAGCTGGGGTGAGAGTGGTGACACTGAAGCTTTCTTT

J gene: TRBJ2-7
D gene: TRBD1
V gene: TRBV7-2
clone size: once
CDR3 protein: CASSIDRVLYEQYF
CDR3 DNA: TGTGCCAGCAGCATTGACAGGGTCCTCTACGAGCAGTACTTC

J gene: TRBJ1-5
D gene: .
V gene: TRBV7-2
clone size: .
CDR3 protein: CASSLDRAQPQHF
CDR3 DNA: TGTGCCAGCAGCTTAGACAGGGCTCAGCCCCAGCATTTT

J gene: TRBJ1-6
D gene: TRBD1
V gene: TRBV28
clone size: once
CDR3 protein: CASSSPGTGLNSPLHF
CDR3 DNA: TGTGCCAGCAGTTCCCCCGGGACAGGGTTAAATTCACCCCTCCACTTT

J gene: TRBJ1-2
D gene: .
V gene: TRBV5-6
clone size: .
CDR3 protein: CASHAPNYGYTF
CDR3 DNA: TGTGCCAGCCACGCGCCGAACTATGGCTACACCTTC

J gene: TRBJ1-2
D gene: .
V gene: TRBV6-6
clone size: once
CDR3 protein: CASSYSPGSMEGYTF
CDR3 DNA: TGTGCCAGCAGTTACTCGCCAGGGTCGATGGAGGGCTACACCTTC

J gene: TRBJ1-1
D gene: .
V gene: TRBV6-5
clone size: .
CDR3 protein: CASSSFMGVNTEAFF
CDR3 DNA: TGTGCCAGCAGTTCGTTCATGGGGGTGAACACTGAAGCTTTCTTT

J gene: TRBJ1-1
D gene: .
V gene: TRBV7-9
clone size: .
CDR3 protein: CASSLEGFRTEAFF
CDR3 DNA: TGTGCCAGCAGCTTAGAGGGTTTTCGCACTGAAGCTTTCTTT

J gene: TRBJ2-1
D gene: .
V gene: TRBV7-3
clone size: once
CDR3 protein: CASSPNTLYNEQFF
CDR3 DNA: TGTGCCAGCAGTCCCAACACCCTCTACAATGAGCAGTTCTTC

J gene: TRBJ1-5
D gene: .
V gene: TRBV14
clone size: .
CDR3 protein: CASSRDHNQPQHF
CDR3 DNA: TGTGCCAGCAGCCGAGACCACAATCAGCCCCAGCATTTT

J gene: TRBJ2-7
D gene: .
V gene: TRBV28
clone size: .
CDR3 protein: CASRRGNEQYF
CDR3 DNA: TGTGCCAGCAGAAGGGGCAACGAGCAGTACTTC

J gene: TRBJ1-1
D gene: .
V gene: TRBV7-9
clone size: .
CDR3 protein: CASSLMAGLGGEAFF
CDR3 DNA: TGTGCCAGCAGCTTAATGGCAGGGCTCGGAGGAGAAGCTTTCTTT

J gene: TRBJ2-2
D gene: TRBD1
V gene: TRBV19
clone size: .
CDR3 protein: CASRGQATGELFF
CDR3 DNA: TGTGCCAGTAGGGGACAGGCCACCGGGGAGCTGTTTTTT

J gene: TRBJ1-2
D gene: TRBD1
V gene: TRBV5-4
clone size: .
CDR3 protein: CASSFSGGDGYTF
CDR3 DNA: TGTGCCAGCAGCTTTTCAGGGGGCGATGGCTACACCTTC

J gene: TRBJ2-7
D gene: .
V gene: TRBV5-1
clone size: .
CDR3 protein: CASSLAGDPYEQYF
CDR3 DNA: TGCGCCAGCAGCTTGGCAGGGGATCCCTACGAGCAGTACTTC

J gene: TRBJ2-5
D gene: .
V gene: TRBV7-3
clone size: .
CDR3 protein: CASSANVSLLGGTDETQYF
CDR3 DNA: TGTGCCAGCAGCGCTAATGTATCCCTCTTAGGGGGGACTGACGAGACCCAGTACTTC

J gene: TRBJ2-7
D gene: .
V gene: TRBV18
clone size: once
CDR3 protein: CASSPRQDYEQYF
CDR3 DNA: TGTGCCAGCTCACCAAGACAGGACTACGAGCAGTACTTC

J gene: TRBJ2-2
D gene: TRBD1
V gene: TRBV29-1
clone size: .
CDR3 protein: CSVRTGVAGELFF
CDR3 DNA: TGCAGCGTTAGGACAGGGGTGGCCGGGGAGCTGTTTTTT

J gene: TRBJ2-5
D gene: .
V gene: TRBV11-2
clone size: .
CDR3 protein: CASSQPPTVGTQYF
CDR3 DNA: TGTGCCAGCAGCCAACCCCCGACAGTTGGGACCCAGTACTTC

J gene: TRBJ2-6
D gene: .
V gene: TRBV6-5
clone size: .
CDR3 protein: CASPKPHHRANVLTF
CDR3 DNA: TGTGCCAGCCCCAAGCCCCACCACCGGGCCAACGTCCTGACTTTC

J gene: TRBJ2-5
D gene: .
V gene: TRBV2
clone size: few
CDR3 protein: CASRGLRETQYF
CDR3 DNA: TGTGCCAGCAGGGGCTTGAGAGAGACCCAGTACTTC

J gene: TRBJ2-2
D gene: .
V gene: TRBV11-3
clone size: .
CDR3 protein: CASSSRVNTGELFF
CDR3 DNA: TGTGCCAGCAGCTCCCGGGTCAACACCGGGGAGCTGTTTTTT

J gene: TRBJ2-2
D gene: .
V gene: TRBV6-2/TRBV6-3
clone size: .
CDR3 protein: CASSSGIGGELFF
CDR3 DNA: TGTGCCAGCAGTTCAGGGATCGGCGGGGAGCTGTTTTTT

J gene: TRBJ2-3
D gene: .
V gene: TRBV5-4
clone size: .
CDR3 protein: CASSLVGTDTQYF
CDR3 DNA: TGTGCCAGCAGCTTGGTTGGCACAGATACGCAGTATTTT

J gene: TRBJ1-2
D gene: .
V gene: TRBV27
clone size: .
CDR3 protein: CASSSIDKPYGYTF
CDR3 DNA: TGTGCCAGCAGCTCGATCGACAAGCCCTATGGCTACACCTTC

J gene: TRBJ1-2
D gene: TRBD1
V gene: TRBV7-9
clone size: .
CDR3 protein: CASSSRQGGYTF
CDR3 DNA: TGTGCCAGCAGCTCTAGACAGGGTGGCTACACCTTC

J gene: TRBJ1-5
D gene: TRBD1
V gene: TRBV6-4
clone size: few
CDR3 protein: CASRDRGGNQPQHF
CDR3 DNA: TGTGCCAGCCGAGACAGGGGAGGCAATCAGCCCCAGCATTTT

J gene: TRBJ1-5
D gene: .
V gene: TRBV19
clone size: .
CDR3 protein: CASSIRGTPGLSNQPQHF
CDR3 DNA: TGTGCCAGTAGTATAAGAGGGACACCGGGACTGAGCAATCAGCCCCAGCATTTT

J gene: TRBJ2-7
D gene: TRBD1
V gene: TRBV11-3
clone size: .
CDR3 protein: CASSPRTGGNEQYF
CDR3 DNA: TGTGCCAGCAGCCCTCGGACAGGGGGCAACGAGCAGTACTTC

J gene: TRBJ2-5
D gene: TRBD1
V gene: TRBV9
clone size: .
CDR3 protein: CASSARQGAWETQYF
CDR3 DNA: TGTGCCAGCAGCGCCCGACAGGGGGCGTGGGAGACCCAGTACTTC

J gene: TRBJ1-2
D gene: TRBD1
V gene: TRBV27
clone size: .
CDR3 protein: CASRRRQGAGYGYTF
CDR3 DNA: TGTGCCAGCAGAAGAAGACAGGGGGCTGGGTATGGCTACACCTTC

J gene: TRBJ1-3
D gene: .
V gene: TRBV2
clone size: .
CDR3 protein: CASSEQPALSGNTIYF
CDR3 DNA: TGTGCCAGCAGTGAACAGCCTGCCCTCTCTGGAAACACCATATATTTT

J gene: TRBJ2-5
D gene: .
V gene: TRBV10-3
clone size: once
CDR3 protein: CAISESLGLGETQYF
CDR3 DNA: TGTGCCATCAGTGAGTCCCTGGGCTTGGGGGAGACCCAGTACTTC

J gene: TRBJ1-5
D gene: .
V gene: TRBV6-5
clone size: .
CDR3 protein: CASSWGIGRNQPQHF
CDR3 DNA: TGTGCCAGCAGTTGGGGGATAGGGAGGAATCAGCCCCAGCATTTT

J gene: TRBJ2-2
D gene: .
V gene: TRBV28
clone size: .
CDR3 protein: CASLHGLNTGELFF
CDR3 DNA: TGTGCCAGCCTCCATGGGCTGAACACCGGGGAGCTGTTTTTT